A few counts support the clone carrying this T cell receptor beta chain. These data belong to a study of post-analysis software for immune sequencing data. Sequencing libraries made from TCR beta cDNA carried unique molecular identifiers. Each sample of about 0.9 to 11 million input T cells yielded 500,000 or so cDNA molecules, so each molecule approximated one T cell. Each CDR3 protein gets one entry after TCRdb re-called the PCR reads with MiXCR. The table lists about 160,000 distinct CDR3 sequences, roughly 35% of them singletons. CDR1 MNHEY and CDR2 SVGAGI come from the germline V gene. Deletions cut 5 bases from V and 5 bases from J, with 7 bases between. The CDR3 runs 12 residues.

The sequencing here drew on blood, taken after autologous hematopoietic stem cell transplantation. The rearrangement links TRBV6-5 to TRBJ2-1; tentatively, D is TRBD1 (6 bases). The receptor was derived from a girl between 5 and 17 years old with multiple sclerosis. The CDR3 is CASSHRDNEQFF. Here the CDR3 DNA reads TGTGCCAGCAGTCACAGGGACAATGAGCAGTTCTTC.